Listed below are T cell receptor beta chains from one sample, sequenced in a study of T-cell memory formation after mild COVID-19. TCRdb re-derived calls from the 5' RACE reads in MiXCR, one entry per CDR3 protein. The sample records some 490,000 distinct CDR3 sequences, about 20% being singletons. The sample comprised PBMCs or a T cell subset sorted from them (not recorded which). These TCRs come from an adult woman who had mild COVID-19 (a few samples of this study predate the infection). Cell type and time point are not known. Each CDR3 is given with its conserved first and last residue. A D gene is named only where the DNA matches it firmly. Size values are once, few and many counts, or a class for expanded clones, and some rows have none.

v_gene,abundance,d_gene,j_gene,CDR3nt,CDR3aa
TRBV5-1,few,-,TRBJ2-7,TGCGCCAGCAGCTCGGAGGCTAGCGAAACCTACGAGCAGTACTTC,CASSSEASETYEQYF
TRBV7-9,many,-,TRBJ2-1,TGTGCCAGCAGCCCCGGGACGAATAATGAGCAGTTCTTC,CASSPGTNNEQFF
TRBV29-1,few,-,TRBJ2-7,TGCAGCGTTGCAGAGACTTCCCCGGTGGAGCAGTACTTC,CSVAETSPVEQYF
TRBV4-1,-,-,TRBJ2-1,TGCGCCAGCAGCCAAGTGCGGGTGGGCGGATCCTCCTACAATGAGCAGTTCTTC,CASSQVRVGGSSYNEQFF
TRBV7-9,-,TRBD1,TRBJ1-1,TGTGCCAGCAGGGTGACAGGGGGCAACACTGAAGCTTTCTTT,CASRVTGGNTEAFF
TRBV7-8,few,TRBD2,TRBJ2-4,TGTGCCAGCAGCTTAAGCCCGGGACTAGGAATTACTCTAGCCAAAAACATTCAGTACTTC,CASSLSPGLGITLAKNIQYF
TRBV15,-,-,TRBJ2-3,TGTGCCACCAGCACCCCGTTGGGAATTGGCACAGATACGCAGTATTTT,CATSTPLGIGTDTQYF
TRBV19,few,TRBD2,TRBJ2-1,TGTGCCAGTAGTATGGGGACTAGCCCCCTCTACAATGAGCAGTTCTTC,CASSMGTSPLYNEQFF
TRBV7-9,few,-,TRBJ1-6,TGTGCCAGCAGCCCCCGGAGCCCGGGCTCCTATAATTCACCCCTCCACTTT,CASSPRSPGSYNSPLHF
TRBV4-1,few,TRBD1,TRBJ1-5,TGCGCCAGCAGCCAGACCGGGACAGGGGGCAATCAGCCCCAGCATTTT,CASSQTGTGGNQPQHF
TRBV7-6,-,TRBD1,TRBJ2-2,TGTGCCAGCAGCCTCGAAACACTCGGGACAGGGGGTACCGGGGAGCTGTTTTTT,CASSLETLGTGGTGELFF
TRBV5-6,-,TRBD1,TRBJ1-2,TGTGCCAGCAGCTCCGGGACAGGGGCGGGTGGCTACACCTTC,CASSSGTGAGGYTF
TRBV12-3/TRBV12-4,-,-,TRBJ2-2,TGTGCCAGCAGTTTACGAAAAGGAGTTGCCACCGGGGAGCTGTTTTTT,CASSLRKGVATGELFF
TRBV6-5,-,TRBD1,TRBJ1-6,TGTGCCAGCAGCCGACAGGGGCCACCCCTCCACTTT,CASSRQGPPLHF
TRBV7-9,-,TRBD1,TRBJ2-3,TGTGCCAGCAGCCGCCCGAGGACAGGGTCAGATACGCAGTATTTT,CASSRPRTGSDTQYF
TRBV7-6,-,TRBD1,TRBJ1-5,TGTGCCAGCAGCTTAGTACAGGGGTATCAGCCCCAGCATTTT,CASSLVQGYQPQHF
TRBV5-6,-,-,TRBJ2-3,TGTGCCAGCTTTATAGGCACAGATACGCAGTATTTT,CASFIGTDTQYF
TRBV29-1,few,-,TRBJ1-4,TGCAGCGTTCTACTGACAGGTCGGGGAGAAAAACTGTTTTTT,CSVLLTGRGEKLFF
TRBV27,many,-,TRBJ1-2,TGTGCCAACCGTTCCTCCCAAGGGAGAAACTATGGCTACACCTTC,CANRSSQGRNYGYTF
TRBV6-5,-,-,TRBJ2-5,TGTGCCAGCAAGGCAGGGAACAGGAAGACCCAGTACTTC,CASKAGNRKTQYF
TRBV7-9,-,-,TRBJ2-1,TGTGCCAGCAGCTTAGCGGGACGTAGCCAAACAAGGGGGCAGTTCTTC,CASSLAGRSQTRGQFF
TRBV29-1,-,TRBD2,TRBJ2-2,TGCAGCGTTGGGTGGCTAGCGGGAGGCACCGGGGAGCTGTTTTTT,CSVGWLAGGTGELFF
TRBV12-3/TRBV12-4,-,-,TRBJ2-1,TGTGCCAGCAGTCCCCCGGGCTTCTCCTTGGATGAGCAGTTCTTC,CASSPPGFSLDEQFF